The 22 T cell receptor beta chains below were found in one sample sequenced in a study of CD8 T cells in ankylosing spondylitis. TCRdb ran MiXCR on the 5' RACE reads and lists one entry per CDR3 protein. Of 650,000 to 800,000 distinct CDR3 sequences listed, around 19% are singletons. These TCRs' antigens remain unknown. Study-wide points: Several highly homologous variants made up a TCR beta motif, and this motif appeared characteristic of ankylosing spondylitis blood.

The sequenced sample was blood, either unsorted or a sorted T cell fraction (not recorded which). All receptors derive from a male donor with ankylosing spondylitis.

This clonotype was found a few times. The chain employs TRBV29-1 and TRBJ2-1; TRBD1 is a possible D gene (6 bases). Germline CDR1 SQVTM, CDR2 ANQGSEA. This CDR3 has 14 residues. V was shortened by 6 bases and J by 5 bases, with 17 bases between the two germline ends. This CDR3 reads CSVKNRATNNEQFF. In nucleotides, the CDR3 is TGCAGCGTAAAAAACAGGGCTACTAACAATGAGCAGTTCTTC.

V and J are TRBV6-1 and TRBJ2-1; the match to TRBD1 covers 8 bases. This CDR3 region has 14 residues. Germline CDR1 MNHNS, CDR2 SASEGT. The J segment lost 8 bases and the V segment lost 6 bases, leaving 9 bases of the junction unmatched. DNA for the CDR3: TGTGCCAGCAGCCCCGGGACAGGACGCGATGAGCAGTTCTTC. Its protein product is CASSPGTGRDEQFF.

The V gene is TRBV14, the J gene TRBJ1-1; 8 bases map to TRBD1. The CDR3 contains 17 residues. V lost 0 bases and J lost 1; bases outside the gene matches: 7. The germline V gene encodes CDR1 SGHDN and CDR2 FVKESK. The CDR3 DNA reads as TGTGCCAGCAGCCAAGATCCTGGACAGGGCGAGAACACTGAAGCTTTCTTT. It specifies CASSQDPGQGENTEAFF.

This clonotype was counted only a few times. This chain joins TRBV28 and TRBJ2-5, with 10 bases fitting TRBD1. The CDR3 is 17 amino acids. With 4 bases clipped from V and 3 bases from J, the junction kept 11 bases outside the gene matches. Germline loops: CDR1 MDHEN, CDR2 SYDVKM. The DNA for the CDR3 is TGTGCCAGCAGTTCCCCTCCGGGACAGGGGAAGAAAGAGACCCAGTACTTC. This encodes CASSSPPGQGKKETQYF.

This clonotype has more than one count but fewer than ten. This rearrangement joins TRBV18 to TRBJ2-3, with no clear D. There are 10 residues in the CDR3. CDR1 and CDR2 (germline): KGHSH, LQKENI. The germline V and J ends were trimmed by 6 bases and 5 bases, with 3 bases remaining between them. The CDR3 reads CASSKDTQYF. For the CDR3, the DNA is TGTGCCAGCTCGAAAGATACGCAGTATTTT. Drawing the rest from reference TRBV18 and TRBJ2-3, the complete variable domain is NAGVMQNPRHLVRRRGQEARLRCSPMKGHSHVYWYRQLPEEGLKFMVYLQKENIIDESGMPKERFSAEFPKEGPSILRIQQVVRGDSAAYFCASSKDTQYFGPGTRLTVL.

The chain employs TRBV18 and TRBJ1-2, with 9 bases identical to TRBD1. The CDR3 is 15 residues long. Germline loops: CDR1 KGHSH, CDR2 LQKENI. V was clipped by 5 bases and J by 4 bases; unmatched bases: 8. In nucleotides, the CDR3 is TGTGCCAGCTCAGAATGGGACAGGGATCTCTATGGCTACACCTTC. Protein sequence: CASSEWDRDLYGYTF.

There are a few counts of this clonotype. The chain employs TRBV7-9 and TRBJ2-7, with 7 bases lining up with TRBD1. This CDR3 comprises 13 residues. With V trimmed by 2 bases and J by 5 bases, 3 bases remained unmatched. Germline lookup yields CDR1 SEHNR and CDR2 FQNEAQ (reference sequence). The CDR3 DNA follows: TGTGCCAGCAGCTTATTCACAGGGGACGAGCAGTACTTC. Translated: CASSLFTGDEQYF. Using reference TRBV7-9 and TRBJ2-7 for the parts outside the CDR3, the full variable domain is DTGVSQNPRHKITKRGQNVTFRCDPISEHNRLYWYRQTLGQGPEFLTYFQNEAQLEKSRLLSDRFSAERPKGSFSTLEIQRTEQGDSAMYLCASSLFTGDEQYFGPGTRLTVT.

This chain connects TRBV12-3 or TRBV12-4 to TRBJ2-1; D gene unclear. The V and J ends lost 1 base and 5 bases respectively, with 9 bases between them. CDR3 length: 14 residues. The CDR3 here is CASSLVRKNNEQFF. The CDR3 DNA sequence: TGTGCCAGCAGTTTAGTCAGAAAAAACAATGAGCAGTTCTTC.

This clonotype was observed a few times. The CDR3 is CSARDLAGINEQFF. The CDR3 region has the DNA TGCAGTGCTAGAGATCTGGCGGGAATCAATGAGCAGTTCTTC. The chain recombines TRBV20-1 with TRBJ2-1; TRBD2 might be the D (6 bases). The CDR3 spans 14 residues. CDR1 DFQATT and CDR2 SNEGSKA come from the germline V gene (reference sequence). V was cut by 0 bases and J by 6 bases, with 12 bases left in between.

J is TRBJ2-5 and V is TRBV11-2, with TRBD2 matching 11 bases. The ends lost 2 bases at V and 1 base at J; junction bases unmatched: 9. The CDR3 covers 18 residues. Germline lookup yields CDR1 SGHAT and CDR2 FQNNGV. The CDR3 DNA reads as TGTGCCAGCAGCTTAATGGGTCGACTAGCGGGGATCCAAGAGACCCAGTACTTC. It is translated as CASSLMGRLAGIQETQYF.

The chain combines TRBV5-1 with TRBJ2-1, with TRBD1 matching over 7 bases. There are 14 residues in the CDR3. J was trimmed by 8 bases and V by 0 bases; bases with no gene match: 5. The germline gives CDR1 SGHRS, CDR2 YFSETQ. The CDR3 DNA reads TGCGCCAGCAGCTTGGTTAACAGGGGAGATGAGCAGTTCTTC. Protein product: CASSLVNRGDEQFF. Together with reference TRBV5-1 and TRBJ2-1, the CDR3 gives the full variable domain: KAGVTQTPRYLIKTRGQQVTLSCSPISGHRSVSWYQQTPGQGLQFLFEYFSETQRNKGNFPGRFSGRQFSNSRSEMNVSTLELGDSALYLCASSLVNRGDEQFFGPGTRLTVL.

The V and J genes are TRBV29-1 and TRBJ2-5; 11 bases match TRBD2. From germline, CDR1 is SQVTM and CDR2 ANQGSEA. The V segment lost 7 bases and the J segment 1 base; nucleotides outside the gene matches: 11. This CDR3 spans 16 amino acids. The CDR3 loop is CSADLSGLAAQETQYF. The CDR3 bases are TGCAGCGCCGACTTATCGGGACTAGCGGCCCAAGAGACCCAGTACTTC. The complete variable domain, with remaining parts taken from reference TRBV29-1 and TRBJ2-5, reads SAVISQKPSRDICQRGTSLTIQCQVDSQVTMMFWYRQQPGQSLTLIATANQGSEATYESGFVIDKFPISRPNLTFSTLTVSNMSPEDSSIYLCSADLSGLAAQETQYFGPGTRLLVL.

The rearrangement links TRBV12-3 or TRBV12-4 to TRBJ2-1; a weak D match, TRBD1 (5 bases). V was shortened by 1 base and J by 9 bases, with 10 bases between the two germline ends. This CDR3 contains 13 residues. CDR3 in amino acids: CASSLVSGFEQFF. The CDR3 DNA reads as TGTGCCAGCAGTTTAGTGTCAGGGTTTGAGCAGTTCTTC.

In its sample, this clonotype was seen a few times. V and J are TRBV12-3 or TRBV12-4 and TRBJ1-4, with D uncertain. Between the trimmed V and J ends, which lost 5 bases and 8 bases, there was a span of 9 bases. The CDR3 contains 12 residues. The CDR3 loop reads CASSAQTEKLFF. CDR3 in DNA: TGTGCCAGCAGTGCACAGACAGAAAAACTGTTTTTT.

This chain links TRBV28 with TRBJ1-4, with no clear D. Germline V gene data show CDR1 as MDHEN and CDR2 as SYDVKM. The CDR3 runs to 17 residues. Trimming removed 8 bases from V and 5 bases from J, with 24 bases in between. The CDR3, as DNA: TGTGCCAGCTCCACGACGGTGATTAGTTCGGAAAATGAAAAACTGTTTTTT. This codes for CASSTTVISSENEKLFF.

The chain has TRBV20-1 and TRBJ2-7; D tentatively reads TRBD1 or TRBD2 (5 bases each). Looked up from germline, CDR1 is DFQATT and CDR2 is SNEGSKA (reference sequence). Trimming shortened V by 3 bases and J by 0 bases, and 12 bases separated the two germline ends. This CDR3 spans 14 amino acids. The CDR3 sequence is CSARKGRASYEQYF. The CDR3 region has the DNA TGCAGTGCTAGGAAGGGACGAGCCTCCTACGAGCAGTACTTC.

In DNA form, the CDR3 reads TGTGCCAGCTCACCCCAGGGGGCTTGGGAAGAGACCCAGTACTTC. Translating gives CASSPQGAWEETQYF. This chain links TRBV18 with TRBJ2-5; TRBD1 agrees at 8 bases. CDR3 length: 15 amino acids. CDR1 is KGHSH, CDR2 LQKENI, per germline. Losses at the gene ends were 3 bases for V and 3 bases for J; bases not matched to a gene: 6.

The V and J genes are TRBV28 and TRBJ2-1; D is uncertain. CDR3 length: 14 residues. Germline V lookup: CDR1 MDHEN, CDR2 SYDVKM. Trimming pared 3 bases from V and 8 bases from J, leaving 14 bases between. The CDR3 spells CASSFFQSLDEQFF. CDR3 in DNA: TGTGCCAGCAGTTTCTTCCAATCCCTCGATGAGCAGTTCTTC.

The V gene is TRBV28, the J gene TRBJ2-3, with D tentatively TRBD2 (5 bases). Germline V gives CDR1 MDHEN, CDR2 SYDVKM. Trimming removed 4 bases at V and 1 base at J, with 15 bases between. The length of the CDR3 is 16 residues. The CDR3 nucleotides are TGTGCCAGCAGTTCTTGGACGCTGAGGGGCACAGATACGCAGTATTTT. Its protein is CASSSWTLRGTDTQYF.

A few counts support this clonotype. CDR3 in amino acids: CASSGPAGGLRNEQFF. The DNA for the CDR3 is TGTGCCAGCAGCGGTCCAGCGGGGGGGCTCAGAAATGAGCAGTTCTTC. The chain has TRBV9 and TRBJ2-1, with 10 bases lining up with TRBD2. V shed 3 bases and J 7 bases; nucleotides not matched to a gene: 10. Per the germline V gene, CDR1 is SGDLS and CDR2 is YYNGEE. The CDR3 sequence is 16 residues long.

J is TRBJ1-1 and V is TRBV14, with D unclear. Germline-derived CDR1 and CDR2 are SGHDN and FVKESK. Deletions cut 4 bases from V and 0 bases from J, with 21 bases between. This CDR3 is built from 18 residues. The chain's CDR3 is CASSPTVGNLNMNTEAFF. In nucleotides, the CDR3 is TGTGCCAGCAGCCCTACCGTGGGAAATTTAAACATGAACACTGAAGCTTTCTTT.

This clonotype has a handful of counts. This chain connects TRBV29-1 to TRBJ2-1; D remains unclear. The length of the CDR3 is 12 residues. CDR1 SQVTM and CDR2 ANQGSEA come from the germline V gene. Between the trimmed V and J ends, which lost 1 base and 3 bases, there was a span of 4 bases. The CDR3 bases are TGCAGCGTTGAAGCGGTCTACAATGAGCAGTTCTTC. Translation: CSVEAVYNEQFF.